Presented here are 19 T cell receptor beta chains from one specimen sequenced in a study of T-cell memory formation after mild COVID-19. One entry per CDR3 protein results from TCRdb running MiXCR on the 5' RACE reads. Of some 350,000 distinct CDR3 sequences listed, more than 15% are singletons. Sequencing was carried out using PBMCs or a T cell subset sorted from them (not recorded which). The receptors derive from a man aged 18 to 29 who had mild COVID-19 (a few samples of this study predate the infection). Cell type and time point are not known.

This clonotype was observed a few times. The rearrangement joins TRBV7-9 to TRBJ2-5, with D tentatively TRBD2 (6 bases). V shed 2 bases and J shed 5 bases, with 15 bases lying between them. Looked up from germline, CDR1 is SEHNR and CDR2 is FQNEAQ (reference sequence). The CDR3 has 15 residues. This CDR3 is CASSLTGNLAETQYF. As DNA, the CDR3 is TGTGCCAGCAGCTTAACGGGTAACCTAGCGGAGACCCAGTACTTC.

J is TRBJ1-5 and V is TRBV6-6, with D uncertain. This CDR3 is 13 amino acids long. V lost 0 bases, J lost 0 bases, and 0 bases lay in between. Germline-derived CDR1 and CDR2 are MNHNY and SVGAGI (reference sequence). This chain's CDR3 is CASSYSSNQPQHF. The CDR3 nucleotides are TGTGCCAGCAGTTACTCTAGCAATCAGCCCCAGCATTTT.

The table lists this clonotype with a few counts. The V call is TRBV5-1, the J call TRBJ1-2; 9 nucleotides line up with TRBD1. V was clipped by 3 bases and J by 6 bases; unmatched bases: 3. This CDR3 spans 13 amino acids. Germline CDR1 and CDR2: SGHRS and YFSETQ. The CDR3 loop is CASSYGTGNGYTF. The CDR3 DNA sequence: TGCGCCAGCAGCTACGGGACAGGGAATGGCTACACCTTC.

V and J are TRBV10-2 and TRBJ1-5, with unresolved D. Between the trimmed V and J ends, which lost 4 bases and 6 bases, there was a span of 10 bases. This CDR3 spans 13 amino acids. Per germline, CDR1 WSHSY and CDR2 SAAADI. CDR3 bases: TGCGCCAGCAGTGTGAGCCGTGTTCAGCCCCAGCATTTT. Protein product: CASSVSRVQPQHF.

This clonotype has only a few counts. This chain joins TRBV11-2 and TRBJ2-2, with D tentatively TRBD1 (6 bases). Germline V gives CDR1 SGHAT, CDR2 FQNNGV. The CDR3 sequence is 14 residues long. The V and J ends lost 6 bases and 4 bases respectively, with 12 bases between them. The CDR3 here is CASSSGEFTGELFF. The CDR3 DNA reads as TGTGCCAGCAGTTCAGGGGAATTCACCGGGGAGCTGTTTTTT.

This clonotype occurred a few times. The V call is TRBV10-2, the J call TRBJ1-5; possible D gene TRBD1, 5 bases. With 0 bases removed from V and 3 bases from J, the gap between germline ends came to 12 bases. Germline V gives CDR1 WSHSY, CDR2 SAAADI. This CDR3 contains 16 residues. This CDR3 reads CASSESLRGVNQPQHF. CDR3 coding DNA: TGCGCCAGCAGTGAGTCACTTCGGGGGGTCAATCAGCCCCAGCATTTT.

The table lists this clonotype with many counts. This chain uses TRBV6-2 or TRBV6-3 with TRBJ2-5; D perhaps matches TRBD2 (5 bases). Trimming removed 6 bases at V and 5 bases at J, with 13 bases between. This CDR3 spans 13 amino acids. Germline values: CDR1 MNHEY, CDR2 SVGEGT. The CDR3 protein is CASRPWTEETQYF. The CDR3, as DNA: TGTGCCAGCAGACCGTGGACTGAGGAGACCCAGTACTTC.

This clonotype has just a few counts. This rearrangement joins TRBV14 to TRBJ2-7, with TRBD1 identical over 9 bases. The V gene's germline CDR1 is SGHDN and CDR2 FVKESK. The V gene end was trimmed by 0 bases and the J gene end by 2 bases; junction bases not matched to a gene: 5. This CDR3 spans 16 amino acids. CDR3: CASSQDPGQGTYEQYF. The CDR3 DNA reads as TGTGCCAGCAGCCAAGATCCCGGACAGGGGACCTACGAGCAGTACTTC.

A few counts support this clonotype. This chain links TRBV5-1 with TRBJ2-2; perhaps TRBD1 as D (5 bases). The germline CDR1 and CDR2 sequences are SGHRS and YFSETQ. V lost 2 bases and J lost 2, with 10 bases in between. The CDR3 loop spans 15 amino acids. The CDR3 sequence is CASSFGQPNTGELFF. The CDR3 DNA sequence: TGCGCCAGCAGCTTCGGACAACCCAACACCGGGGAGCTGTTTTTT. Full variable domain (remainder filled in from reference TRBV5-1 and TRBJ2-2): KAGVTQTPRYLIKTRGQQVTLSCSPISGHRSVSWYQQTPGQGLQFLFEYFSETQRNKGNFPGRFSGRQFSNSRSEMNVSTLELGDSALYLCASSFGQPNTGELFFGEGSRLTVL.

This clonotype was picked up a small number of times. The chain recombines TRBV24-1 with TRBJ2-3, with 7 nucleotides matching TRBD1. The CDR3 totals 13 residues. CDR1 is KGHDR, CDR2 SFDVKD, per germline. The V segment lost 5 bases and the J segment 8 bases; nucleotides outside the gene matches: 6. The CDR3 protein is CATSAGDRSTQYF. The CDR3 nucleotides are TGTGCCACCAGTGCCGGGGACAGATCTACGCAGTATTTT.

In its sample, this clonotype was seen many times. The chain combines TRBV2 with TRBJ2-1; 9 bases map to TRBD1. The germline V gene has CDR1 SNHLY and CDR2 FYNNEI. The CDR3 sequence is 15 residues long. Trimming took 1 base from V and 8 from J; bases not matched to a gene: 6. In DNA form, the CDR3 reads TGTGCCAGCAGTGAAGGGACAGGGGAAGGCGATGAGCAGTTCTTC. Protein: CASSEGTGEGDEQFF.

This chain joins TRBV4-1 and TRBJ1-6, with 7 bases fitting TRBD1. The V and J ends lost 5 bases and 12 bases, in that order; junction bases with no gene match: 10. Germline CDR1 reads MGHRA; CDR2 reads YSYEKL. The CDR3 length is 14 residues. DNA for the CDR3: TGCGCCAGCAGCACCCGACAGGGTGCGGAACCCCTCCACTTT. This sequence encodes CASSTRQGAEPLHF.

The chain couples TRBV6-1 to TRBJ1-5; D is undetermined. V lost 1 base and J 2 bases, leaving 15 bases between the germline ends. The germline V gene has CDR1 MNHNS and CDR2 SASEGT. The CDR3 is 17 residues long. The CDR3 DNA reads as TGTGCCAGCAGTGAAGTCTCTCCCCGTATGGGCAATCAGCCCCAGCATTTT. Encoded protein: CASSEVSPRMGNQPQHF.

In its sample, this clonotype was seen a few times. The chain is built from TRBV6-5 and TRBJ2-2, with a weak D call TRBD1 (5 bases). V lost 7 bases to trimming and J lost 7 bases, with 10 bases between them. Germline V gives CDR1 MNHEY, CDR2 SVGAGI. The CDR3 extends over 12 amino acids. In DNA form, the CDR3 reads TGTGCCAGCACCGAACAGGACGGGGAGCTGTTTTTT. Translated: CASTEQDGELFF.

This clonotype came up a few times. The rearrangement links TRBV6-5 to TRBJ1-2; TRBD1 matches 7 bases. CDR1 and CDR2 from the germline V gene are MNHEY and SVGAGI. Germline trimming cut 5 bases from V and 4 bases from J; bases unmatched to any gene: 7. This CDR3 has 14 amino acids. The CDR3 DNA reads TGTGCCAGCAGTCGCGACAGGGCGGGCTATGGCTACACCTTC. The encoded protein is CASSRDRAGYGYTF.

The chain joins TRBV28 to TRBJ2-7, with 9 bases that match TRBD2. From germline, CDR1 is MDHEN and CDR2 SYDVKM. The CDR3 length is 13 residues. J lost 5 bases, V lost 4 bases, and 3 bases had no gene match. CDR3 DNA sequence: TGTGCCAGCAGTTCAAAGCGGGGGGACGAGCAGTACGTC. Residues: CASSSKRGDEQYV.

This clonotype came up a few times. A much larger clone is a single base away; this may be a read error. The V gene is TRBV7-2, the J gene TRBJ1-1, with unresolved D. V was shortened by 3 bases and J by 0 bases, with 2 bases between the two germline ends. This CDR3 region has 12 residues. Germline loops: CDR1 SGHTA, CDR2 FQGNSA. CDR3 in DNA: TGTGCCAGCAGCTTCATGAACACTGAAGCTTTCTTT. The encoded protein is CASSFMNTEAFF.

This chain joins TRBV19 and TRBJ2-3; D is unresolved. CDR1 is LNHDA and CDR2 is SQIVND in the germline V gene (reference sequence). This CDR3 has 16 residues. V dropped 5 bases and J dropped 0 bases, with 15 bases sitting between them. CDR3 nucleotides: TGTGCCAGTAGTGACATCAGATCTAGGAGCACAGATACGCAGTATTTT. As protein: CASSDIRSRSTDTQYF.

The CDR3 coding sequence is TGCGCCAGCAGCCCCGGGGCAGGGACCCTTCTCTATGGCTACACCTTC. Its protein is CASSPGAGTLLYGYTF. This chain links TRBV4-1 with TRBJ1-2, with a weak D call TRBD1 (5 bases). CDR3 length equals 16 residues. The germline V gene encodes CDR1 MGHRA and CDR2 YSYEKL. Between the trimmed V and J ends, which lost 4 bases and 4 bases, there was a span of 19 bases.